The clone carrying this T cell receptor beta chain was counted only a few times. Its antigen is unknown. Through template switching, a universal primer site was introduced, and the cDNA contained unique molecular identifiers. From the 5' RACE reads, TCRdb called clonotypes with MiXCR, one entry per CDR3 protein. Of approximately 550,000 distinct CDR3 sequences listed, approximately 20% are singletons. The data are from a study of identical twins. Study observations and caveats: Models underestimated how often monozygotic twins shared out-of-frame TCR alpha. Cord blood beta clonotypes present at high abundance carried fewer insertions; no such pattern appeared in memory repertoires.

The CDR3 is 12 amino acids. V dropped 0 bases and J dropped 4 bases, with 7 bases sitting between them. Germline loops: CDR1 DFQATT, CDR2 SNEGSKA (reference sequence). This same sample was also taken into another study, of yellow fever vaccine responses in identical twins. That paper adds: Twins' vaccine T cell response reportedly seemed partly convergent, partly personalized.

The chain couples TRBV20-1 to TRBJ2-7; perhaps TRBD1 as D (6 bases). The sample comprised CD4+ T cells sorted from blood. This sequence was found in a woman younger than 30 in good health. DNA of the CDR3: TGCAGTGCTAGAGATCAGGGGTACGAGCAGTACTTC. It is translated as CSARDQGYEQYF.